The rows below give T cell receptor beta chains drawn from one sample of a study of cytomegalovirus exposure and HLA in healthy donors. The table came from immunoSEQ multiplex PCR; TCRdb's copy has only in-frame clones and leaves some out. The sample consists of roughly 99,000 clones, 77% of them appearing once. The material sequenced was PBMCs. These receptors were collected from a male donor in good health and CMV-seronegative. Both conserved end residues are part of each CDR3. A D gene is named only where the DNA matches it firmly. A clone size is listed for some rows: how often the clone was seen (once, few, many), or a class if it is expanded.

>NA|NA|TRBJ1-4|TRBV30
CAWSVGYSRGFGEKLFF
TGTGCCTGGAGTGTAGGATATTCCAGGGGTTTTGGTGAAAAACTGTTTTTT
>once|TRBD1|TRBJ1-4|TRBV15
CATSVRTGLSGGLFF
TGTGCCACCTCCGTAAGGACAGGGCTGTCGGGGGGACTGTTTTTT
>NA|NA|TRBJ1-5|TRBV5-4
CASSLEGGDQPQHF
TGTGCCAGCAGCTTGGAGGGAGGCGATCAGCCCCAGCATTTT
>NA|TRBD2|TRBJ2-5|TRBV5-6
CASSLASGRETQYF
TGTGCCAGCAGCTTGGCAAGCGGGAGAGAGACCCAGTACTTC
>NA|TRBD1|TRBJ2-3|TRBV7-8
CASSPGQGADTQYF
TGTGCCAGCAGCCCTGGACAGGGGGCAGATACGCAGTATTTT
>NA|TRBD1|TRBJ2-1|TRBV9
CASSAGQGSSYNEQFF
TGTGCCAGCAGCGCCGGACAGGGTAGCTCCTACAATGAGCAGTTCTTC
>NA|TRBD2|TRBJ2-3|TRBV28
CASSHSGSGTDTQYF
TGTGCCAGCAGCCATAGCGGGAGTGGCACAGATACGCAGTATTTT
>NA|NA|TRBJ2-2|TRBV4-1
CASSQVGGGAESLFF
TGCGCCAGCAGCCAAGTCGGTGGGGGGGCGGAGTCGCTGTTTTTT
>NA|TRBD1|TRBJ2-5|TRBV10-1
CASSSDRGGETQYF
TGCGCCAGCAGTTCAGACAGGGGTGGAGAGACCCAGTACTTC
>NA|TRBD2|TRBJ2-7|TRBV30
CAWSPTGLAGDEQYF
TGTGCCTGGAGTCCTACTGGGCTAGCGGGAGACGAGCAGTACTTC
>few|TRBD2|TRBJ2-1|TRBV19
CASRPSGKIRNEQFF
TGTGCCAGTAGACCCAGCGGGAAGATAAGGAATGAGCAGTTCTTC
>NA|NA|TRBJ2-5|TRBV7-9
CASSLESSRGETQYF
TGTGCCAGCAGCTTAGAATCCTCTCGGGGAGAGACCCAGTACTTC
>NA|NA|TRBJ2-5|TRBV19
CASSIASVREWRETQYF
TGTGCCAGTAGTATAGCCAGTGTGCGGGAATGGAGGGAGACCCAGTACTTC
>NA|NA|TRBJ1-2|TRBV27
CASSLRPTAANYGYTF
TGTGCCAGCAGTTTACGCCCGACAGCAGCTAACTATGGCTACACCTTC
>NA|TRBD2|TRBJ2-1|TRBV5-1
CASSLLSGGSSYNEQFF
TGCGCCAGCAGCTTACTAAGCGGGGGGAGCTCCTACAATGAGCAGTTCTTC
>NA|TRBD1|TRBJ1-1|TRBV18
CASSPTSGQGNTEAFF
TGTGCCAGCTCACCAACTTCGGGACAGGGGAACACTGAAGCTTTCTTT
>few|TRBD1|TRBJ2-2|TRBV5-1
CARIGTQTGQGKTGELFF
TGCGCCAGGATAGGGACGCAGACCGGACAGGGCAAAACCGGGGAGCTGTTTTTT
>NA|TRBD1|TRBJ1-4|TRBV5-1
CASSWRGTGNEKLFF
TGCGCCAGCAGCTGGAGAGGGACAGGGAATGAAAAACTGTTTTTT
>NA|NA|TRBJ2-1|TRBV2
CASSLELRDEQFF
TGTGCCAGCAGTCTAGAGCTCCGCGACGAGCAGTTCTTC
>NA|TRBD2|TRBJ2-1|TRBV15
CATSREAGGPFNEQFF
TGTGCCACCAGCAGAGAAGCGGGAGGGCCTTTCAATGAGCAGTTCTTC
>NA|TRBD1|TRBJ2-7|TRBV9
CASSAGTGGTYEQYF
TGTGCCAGCAGCGCGGGGACAGGGGGGACCTACGAGCAGTACTTC
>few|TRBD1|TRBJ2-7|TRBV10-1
CASGTGNAYEQYF
TGCGCCAGCGGGACAGGGAACGCGTACGAGCAGTACTTC
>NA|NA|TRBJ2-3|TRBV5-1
CASSLYTDTQYF
TGCGCCAGCAGCTTATACACAGATACGCAGTATTTT
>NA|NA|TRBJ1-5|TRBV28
CASSRGGRQPQHF
TGTGCCAGCAGCCGGGGGGGCCGGCAGCCCCAGCATTTT
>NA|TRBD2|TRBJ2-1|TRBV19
CASSIVSGRAAEQFF
TGTGCCAGTAGTATAGTGAGCGGGAGGGCCGCTGAGCAGTTCTTC
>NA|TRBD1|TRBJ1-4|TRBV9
CASSLGTGGEKLFF
TGTGCCAGCAGCCTCGGGACAGGGGGGGAAAAACTGTTTTTT
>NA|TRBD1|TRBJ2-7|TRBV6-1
CASSERAGGVHEQYF
TGTGCCAGCAGTGAAAGGGCAGGGGGCGTCCACGAGCAGTACTTC
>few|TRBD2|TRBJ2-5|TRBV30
CAWSVWEGRETQYF
TGTGCCTGGAGTGTGTGGGAGGGCCGGGAGACCCAGTACTTC
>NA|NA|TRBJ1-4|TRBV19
CATTRPLPATNEKLFF
TGTGCCACTACGAGGCCCTTACCTGCAACTAATGAAAAACTGTTTTTT
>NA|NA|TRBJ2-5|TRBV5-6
CASRPGEGLPQETQYF
TGTGCCAGCAGACCCGGCGAGGGACTGCCCCAAGAGACCCAGTACTTC
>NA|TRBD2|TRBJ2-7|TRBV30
CAWISGRASYEQYF
TGTGCCTGGATAAGCGGGAGGGCCTCCTACGAGCAGTACTTC
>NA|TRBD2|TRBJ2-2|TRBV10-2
CASSASGRATGELFF
TGCGCCAGCAGTGCTAGCGGGAGGGCCACCGGGGAGCTGTTTTTT
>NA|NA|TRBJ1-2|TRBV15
CATSRETSGGYTF
TGTGCCACCAGCAGAGAGACCTCGGGTGGCTACACCTTC
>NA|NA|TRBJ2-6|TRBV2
CASRDVGTGASVLTF
TGTGCCAGCAGGGACGTAGGGACTGGGGCCAGCGTCCTGACTTTC
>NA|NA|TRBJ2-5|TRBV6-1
CASSGPGQFWETQYF
TGTGCCAGCAGTGGTCCGGGACAATTCTGGGAGACCCAGTACTTC
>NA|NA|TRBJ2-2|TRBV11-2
CASSLQFLLTGELFF
TGTGCCAGCAGCTTACAGTTTCTCCTCACCGGGGAGCTGTTTTTT
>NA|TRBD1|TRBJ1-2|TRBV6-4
CASSDSDRGGYTF
TGTGCCAGCAGTGACTCGGACAGGGGGGGCTACACCTTC
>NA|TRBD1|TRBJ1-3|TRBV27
CASSPTRGPGNTIYF
TGTGCCAGCAGCCCAACCAGGGGGCCTGGAAACACCATATATTTT
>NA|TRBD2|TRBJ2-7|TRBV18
CASSPGLAGDDGEQYF
TGTGCCAGCTCACCGGGACTAGCGGGAGATGACGGCGAGCAGTACTTC
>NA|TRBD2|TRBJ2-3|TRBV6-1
CASNGLAGDTDTQYF
TGTGCCAGCAACGGACTAGCGGGAGATACAGATACGCAGTATTTT
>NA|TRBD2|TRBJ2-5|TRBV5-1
CASRARSNTLTSGETQYF
TGCGCCAGCAGGGCAAGGTCTAACACCCTGACTAGCGGGGAGACCCAGTACTTC
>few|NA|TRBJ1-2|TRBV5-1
CASSLTTESYGYTF
TGCGCCAGCAGCCTAACGACAGAGAGCTATGGCTACACCTTC
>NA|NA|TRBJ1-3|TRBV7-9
CASSLSDSGNTIYF
TGTGCCAGCAGCTTATCGGACAGCGGAAACACCATATATTTT
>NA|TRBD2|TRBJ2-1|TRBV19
CASSTLTEQREGPYEQFF
TGTGCCAGTAGTACACTAACTGAACAGCGGGAGGGCCCCTATGAGCAGTTCTTC
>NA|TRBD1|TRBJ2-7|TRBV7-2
CASSLGWTTGEQYF
TGTGCCAGCAGCTTAGGATGGACGACAGGGGAGCAGTACTTC
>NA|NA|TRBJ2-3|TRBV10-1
CASRDSSGGPDTQYF
TGCGCCAGCAGGGACAGTTCAGGTGGCCCAGATACGCAGTATTTT